This entry lists 14 T cell receptor beta chains sequenced from one sample in a study of cytomegalovirus exposure and HLA in healthy donors. TCRdb keeps only in-frame clones here, not all; method: immunoSEQ multiplex PCR. Of about 56,000 clones detected, approximately 94% appear once; the ten largest clones hold 1.1%. The sample consisted of PBMCs. These receptors were obtained from a man younger than 35 in good health and CMV-seronegative.

The rearrangement uses TRBV18 and TRBJ1-5, with TRBD1 matching over 12 bases. CDR3 size: 17 residues. V dropped 3 bases and J dropped 4; count of bases not matched to a gene: 7. Germline V lookup: CDR1 KGHSH, CDR2 LQKENI. The CDR3 sequence: CASSPLGQGASNQPQHF. CDR3 DNA: TGTGCCAGCTCACCTTTGGGACAGGGGGCTTCGAATCAGCCCCAGCATTTT.

The chain joins TRBV2 to TRBJ2-3; D remains unclear. The germline V and J ends were trimmed by 7 bases and 0 bases, with 2 bases remaining between them. CDR3 length equals 11 residues. CDR1 and CDR2 from the germline V gene are SNHLY and FYNNEI. In DNA, the CDR3 is TGTGCCAGCACAAGCACAGATACGCAGTATTTT. Its translation is CASTSTDTQYF.

This clone is a singleton in its sample. The rearrangement joins TRBV5-1 to TRBJ2-1; 8 bases are shared with TRBD1. Losses at the gene ends were 4 bases for V and 5 bases for J; bases not matched to a gene: 5. Germline assignment: CDR1 SGHRS and CDR2 YFSETQ. The CDR3 is 14 amino acids. CDR3 sequence: CASSLDRANNEQFF. CDR3 DNA sequence: TGCGCCAGCAGCCTGGACAGGGCGAACAATGAGCAGTTCTTC.

This clone was counted between two and nine times. The CDR3 spells CASSQDLAGEQFF. The CDR3, as DNA: TGCGCCAGCAGCCAAGACCTAGCGGGAGAGCAGTTCTTC. The V gene is TRBV4-1, the J gene TRBJ2-1, with 9 bases aligning to TRBD2. This CDR3 comprises 13 residues. The V and J ends lost 0 bases and 10 bases, in that order; junction bases with no gene match: 1. Germline loops: CDR1 MGHRA, CDR2 YSYEKL.

The gene calls are TRBV4-3 and TRBJ2-2; D is uncertain. Between the trimmed V and J ends, which lost 2 bases and 6 bases, there was a span of 10 bases. Germline CDR1 and CDR2: LGHNA and YSLEER. The CDR3 is 14 amino acids. The CDR3 spells CASSQLRVSGELFF. Here the CDR3 DNA reads TGCGCCAGCAGCCAACTACGAGTCTCCGGGGAGCTGTTTTTT.

This sequence joins TRBV5-5 and TRBJ2-7, with 9 bases fitting TRBD1. The CDR3 loop spans 13 amino acids. Germline loops: CDR1 SGHKS, CDR2 YYEKEE (reference sequence). With V trimmed by 7 bases and J by 3 bases, 5 bases remained unmatched. In DNA form, the CDR3 reads TGTGCCAGCGGAACAGGGGGCATCTACGAGCAGTACTTC. This gives the protein CASGTGGIYEQYF. Full variable domain (missing parts from reference TRBV5-5 and TRBJ2-7): DAGVTQSPTHLIKTRGQQVTLRCSPISGHKSVSWYQQVLGQGPQFIFQYYEKEERGRGNFPDRFSARQFPNYSSELNVNALLLGDSALYLCASGTGGIYEQYFGPGTRLTVT.

The chain couples TRBV23-1 to TRBJ1-1; TRBD1 aligns across 9 bases. TRBV23-1 is annotated as an ORF whose role is uncertain. CDR3 length: 15 residues. J lost 5 bases, V lost 4 bases, and 8 bases had no gene match. Written as DNA, the CDR3 is TGCGCCAGCAGTCTATTACAGGGGGCGAAAACTGAAGCTTTCTTT. Amino acids: CASSLLQGAKTEAFF.

Points on this clone: This sample includes further DNA sequences coding for the same CDR3. The chain couples TRBV28 to TRBJ2-1; 12 nucleotides align to TRBD2. After removal of 2 bases from V and 6 bases from J, the junction contained 5 bases not matched to a gene. The CDR3 covers 16 residues. Germline CDR1 is MDHEN and CDR2 is SYDVKM. This chain's CDR3 is CASSLVTSGSINEQFF. In nucleotides, the CDR3 is TGTGCCAGCAGTTTAGTGACTAGCGGGAGTATCAATGAGCAGTTCTTC.

V usage is TRBV28 and J usage is TRBJ2-7, with a weak D call TRBD1 (6 bases). Germline lookup yields CDR1 MDHEN and CDR2 SYDVKM. The CDR3 loop spans 15 amino acids. Trimming pared 6 bases from V and 2 bases from J, leaving 17 bases between. CDR3 bases: TGTGCCAGCAGGTGGGGTCAGGGGATCACCTACGAGCAGTACTTC. Its protein is CASRWGQGITYEQYF.

The chain couples TRBV10-2 to TRBJ2-7; a possible D gene is TRBD2 (5 bases). The CDR3 has 14 amino acids. Germline loops: CDR1 WSHSY, CDR2 SAAADI. V lost 11 bases to trimming and J lost 2 bases, with 19 bases between them. CDR3 nucleotides: TGCGCCGCTCGCGGGCAGAAGGGCCCCTACGAGCAGTACTTC. Translation: CAARGQKGPYEQYF.

Here the CDR3 reads CASSVGGGRGTGELFF. The CDR3 nucleotides read TGTGCCAGCAGCGTAGGTGGCGGGAGGGGCACCGGGGAGCTGTTTTTT. The chain couples TRBV9 to TRBJ2-2, with 9 positions matching TRBD2. This CDR3 contains 16 residues. CDR1 SGDLS and CDR2 YYNGEE come from the germline V gene. V gave up 0 bases and J gave up 4 bases; unmatched junction bases: 4.

The chain uses TRBV7-2 and TRBJ2-5; the D gene is possibly TRBD1 (6 bases). The CDR3 totals 14 residues. The ends were cut back, 5 bases at V and 4 bases at J, with 14 bases in the middle. Looked up from germline, CDR1 is SGHTA and CDR2 is FQGNSA. DNA of the CDR3: TGTGCCAGCAGCAATACAGGGTGGTCAGAGACCCAGTACTTC. Its protein product is CASSNTGWSETQYF.

A few counts support this clone. The chain uses TRBV18 and TRBJ2-7; 7 nucleotides match TRBD1. This CDR3 has 14 residues. The germline V gene encodes CDR1 KGHSH and CDR2 LQKENI. Trimming took 6 bases from V and 2 from J; bases not matched to a gene: 7. This chain's CDR3 is CASSHRDSPYEQYF. DNA of the CDR3: TGTGCCAGCTCGCACCGGGACAGCCCCTACGAGCAGTACTTC.

V and J are TRBV4-3 and TRBJ2-2; D is ambiguous. Germline loops: CDR1 LGHNA, CDR2 YSLEER. Deletions cut 0 bases from V and 1 base from J, with 12 bases between. The CDR3 length is 17 residues. CDR3 nucleotide sequence: TGCGCCAGCAGCCAAGATCCCACAGTGCTGAACACCGGGGAGCTGTTTTTT. Amino acid sequence: CASSQDPTVLNTGELFF.